The following is a T cell receptor (beta chain) sequence with its context. Its cognate antigen is unknown. This specimen comes from a study of T cell clonotyping in hematopoietic cell transplantation. There are 12 residues in the CDR3. Germline CDR1 LNHDA, CDR2 SQIVND (reference sequence). Trimming pared 6 bases from V and 4 bases from J, leaving 6 bases between. Study results and limitations: CD4 and CD8 repertoire contributions could not be separated without sorting.

The repertoire was sequenced with immunoSEQ multiplex PCR; TCRdb's copy has only in-frame clones and lacks some. This table holds approximately 11,000 clones, under 95% found once. The clonotype originates from a woman aged 50 to 60 in good health. Some clones in this sample may be carry-over from other donors' samples. Material: peripheral blood mononuclear cells. The chain combines TRBV19 with TRBJ2-2; D is undetermined. The CDR3 DNA reads TGTGCCAGTAGGGGCATCACCGGGGAGCTGTTTTTT. It is translated as CASRGITGELFF.